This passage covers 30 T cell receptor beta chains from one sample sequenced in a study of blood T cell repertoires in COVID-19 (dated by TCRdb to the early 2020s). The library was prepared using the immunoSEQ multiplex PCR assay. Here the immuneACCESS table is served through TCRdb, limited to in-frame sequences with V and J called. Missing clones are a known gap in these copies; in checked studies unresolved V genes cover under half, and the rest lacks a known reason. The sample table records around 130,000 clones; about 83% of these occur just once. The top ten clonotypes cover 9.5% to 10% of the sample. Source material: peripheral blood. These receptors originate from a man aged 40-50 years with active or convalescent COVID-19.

CDR3 in DNA: TGTGCCACCAGCAGAGGCGGGACTAGCGGGGGAAACGAGCAGTACTTC. It encodes CATSRGGTSGGNEQYF. The chain employs TRBV15 and TRBJ2-7, with 14 bases that match TRBD2. Unmatched junction bases numbered 4, after V lost 1 base and J lost 5 bases. Per the germline V gene, CDR1 is LNHNV and CDR2 is YYDKDF (reference sequence). There are 16 residues in the CDR3.

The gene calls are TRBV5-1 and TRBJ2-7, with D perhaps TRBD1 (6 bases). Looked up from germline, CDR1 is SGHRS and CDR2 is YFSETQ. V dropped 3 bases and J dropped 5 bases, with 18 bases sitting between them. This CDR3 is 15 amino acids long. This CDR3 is CASSSLLQGSHEQYF. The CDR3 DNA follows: TGCGCCAGCAGCTCTCTGCTGCAGGGGAGCCACGAGCAGTACTTC.

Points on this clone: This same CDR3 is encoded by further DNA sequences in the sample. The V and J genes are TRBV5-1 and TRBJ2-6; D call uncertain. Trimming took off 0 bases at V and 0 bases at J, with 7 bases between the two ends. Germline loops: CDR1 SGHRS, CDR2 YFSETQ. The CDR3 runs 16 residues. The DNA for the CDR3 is TGCGCCAGCAGCTTGGCACAGAACTCTGGGGCCAACGTCCTGACTTTC. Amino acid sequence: CASSLAQNSGANVLTF. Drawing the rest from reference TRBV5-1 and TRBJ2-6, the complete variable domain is KAGVTQTPRYLIKTRGQQVTLSCSPISGHRSVSWYQQTPGQGLQFLFEYFSETQRNKGNFPGRFSGRQFSNSRSEMNVSTLELGDSALYLCASSLAQNSGANVLTFGAGSRLTVL.

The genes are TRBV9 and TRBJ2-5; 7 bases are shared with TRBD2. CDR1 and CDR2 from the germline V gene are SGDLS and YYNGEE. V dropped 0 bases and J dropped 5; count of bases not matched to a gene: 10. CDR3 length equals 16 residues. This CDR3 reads CASSVENGGRDETQYF. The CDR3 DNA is TGTGCCAGCAGCGTAGAGAATGGTGGGAGGGACGAGACCCAGTACTTC.

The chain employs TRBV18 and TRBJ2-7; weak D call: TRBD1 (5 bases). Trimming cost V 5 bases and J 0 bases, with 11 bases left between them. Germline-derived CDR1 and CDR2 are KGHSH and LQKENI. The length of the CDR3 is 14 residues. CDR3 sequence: CASSTDRDSYEQYF. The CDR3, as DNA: TGTGCCAGCTCAACTGACAGAGACTCCTACGAGCAGTACTTC.

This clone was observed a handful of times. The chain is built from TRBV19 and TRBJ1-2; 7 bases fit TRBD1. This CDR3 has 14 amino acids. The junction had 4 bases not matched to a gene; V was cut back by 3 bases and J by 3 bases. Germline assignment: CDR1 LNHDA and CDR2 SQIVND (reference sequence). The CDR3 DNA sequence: TGTGCCAGTAGTATCGGGACAGACCACTATGGCTACACCTTC. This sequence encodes CASSIGTDHYGYTF.

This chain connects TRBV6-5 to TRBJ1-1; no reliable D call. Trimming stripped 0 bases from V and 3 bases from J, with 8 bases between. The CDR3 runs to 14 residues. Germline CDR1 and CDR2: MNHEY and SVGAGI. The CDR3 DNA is TGTGCCAGCAGTTACTCGGTCGAGTACACTGAAGCTTTCTTT. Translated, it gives CASSYSVEYTEAFF.

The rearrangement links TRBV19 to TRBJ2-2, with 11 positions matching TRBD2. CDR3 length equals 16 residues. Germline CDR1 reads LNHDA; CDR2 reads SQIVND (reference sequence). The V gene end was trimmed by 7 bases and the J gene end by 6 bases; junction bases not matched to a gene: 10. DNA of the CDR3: TGTGCCAGTAATCGGGGTAGCGGGGGGGCAGCCGGGGAGCTGTTTTTT. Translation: CASNRGSGGAAGELFF.

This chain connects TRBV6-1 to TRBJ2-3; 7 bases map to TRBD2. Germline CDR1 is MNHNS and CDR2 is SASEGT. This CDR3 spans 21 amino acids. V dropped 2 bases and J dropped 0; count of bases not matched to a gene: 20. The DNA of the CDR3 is TGTGCCAGCAGTGAAAGGGATTGGGGATTCGCGGGAGCCGATAGCACAGATACGCAGTATTTT. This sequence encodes CASSERDWGFAGADSTDTQYF.

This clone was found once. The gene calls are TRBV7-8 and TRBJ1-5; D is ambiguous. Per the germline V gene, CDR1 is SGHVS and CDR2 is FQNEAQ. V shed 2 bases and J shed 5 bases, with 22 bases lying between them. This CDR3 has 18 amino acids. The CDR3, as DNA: TGTGCCAGCAGCTTATCCCTGCCGGGAGACTTATCGCATCAGCCCCAGCATTTT. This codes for CASSLSLPGDLSHQPQHF. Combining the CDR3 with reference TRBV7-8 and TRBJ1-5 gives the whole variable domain GAGVSQSPRYKVAKRGQDVALRCDPISGHVSLFWYQQALGQGPEFLTYFQNEAQLDKSGLPSDRFFAERPEGSVSTLKIQRTQQEDSAVYLCASSLSLPGDLSHQPQHFGDGTRLSIL.

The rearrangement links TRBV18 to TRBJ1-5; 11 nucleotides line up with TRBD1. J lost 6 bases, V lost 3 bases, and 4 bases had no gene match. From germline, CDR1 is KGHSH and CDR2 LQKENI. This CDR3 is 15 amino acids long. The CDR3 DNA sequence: TGTGCCAGCTCACCTGGACAGGGGGCGGTTCAGCCCCAGCATTTT. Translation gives CASSPGQGAVQPQHF.

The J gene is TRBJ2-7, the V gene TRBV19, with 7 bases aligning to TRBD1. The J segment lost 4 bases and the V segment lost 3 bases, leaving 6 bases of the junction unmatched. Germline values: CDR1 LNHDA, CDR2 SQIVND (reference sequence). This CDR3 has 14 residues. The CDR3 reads CASSMTGNGYEQYF. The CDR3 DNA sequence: TGTGCCAGTAGTATGACAGGGAACGGTTACGAGCAGTACTTC.

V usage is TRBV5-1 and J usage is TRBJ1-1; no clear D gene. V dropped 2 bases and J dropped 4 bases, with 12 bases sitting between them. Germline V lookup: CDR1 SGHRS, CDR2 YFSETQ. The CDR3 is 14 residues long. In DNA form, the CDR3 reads TGCGCCAGCAGCTTTACCCTACAGACCACTGAAGCTTTCTTT. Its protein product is CASSFTLQTTEAFF.

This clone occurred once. CDR3 loop: CASSEGKGQGSYEQYF. CDR3 coding DNA: TGTGCCAGCAGTGAAGGGAAGGGACAGGGAAGCTACGAGCAGTACTTC. This chain links TRBV2 with TRBJ2-7, with TRBD1 matching over 9 bases. V trimming: 1 base; J trimming: 3 bases; junction bases outside the gene matches: 7. This CDR3 is built from 16 residues. The germline CDR1 and CDR2 sequences are SNHLY and FYNNEI.

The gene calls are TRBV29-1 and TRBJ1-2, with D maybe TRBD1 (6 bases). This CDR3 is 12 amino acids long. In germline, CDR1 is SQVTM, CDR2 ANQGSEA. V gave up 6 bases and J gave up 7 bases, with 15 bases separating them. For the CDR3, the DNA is TGCAGCGTAAACAGGGACGGCGGTGGCTACACCTTC. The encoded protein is CSVNRDGGGYTF.

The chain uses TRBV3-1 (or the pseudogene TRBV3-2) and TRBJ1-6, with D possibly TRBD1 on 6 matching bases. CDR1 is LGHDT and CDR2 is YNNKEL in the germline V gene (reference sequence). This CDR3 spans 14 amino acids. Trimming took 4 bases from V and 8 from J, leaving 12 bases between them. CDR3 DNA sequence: TGTGCCAGCAGCCCGCAGGGGTATGATTCACCCCTCCACTTT. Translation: CASSPQGYDSPLHF.

The CDR3 bases are TGCAGTGCTAGCGGGGGTAAGCCCCAGCATTTT. This translates into CSASGGKPQHF. The chain joins TRBV20-1 to TRBJ1-5, with a weak D call TRBD1 (5 bases). The germline V gene has CDR1 DFQATT and CDR2 SNEGSKA (reference sequence). The CDR3 runs 11 residues. V dropped 3 bases and J dropped 8 bases, with 8 bases sitting between them.

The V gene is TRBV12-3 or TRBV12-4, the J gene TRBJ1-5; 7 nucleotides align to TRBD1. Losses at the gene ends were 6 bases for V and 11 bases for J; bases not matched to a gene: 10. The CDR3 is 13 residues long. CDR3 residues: CASSSRGSLAQHF. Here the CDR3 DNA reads TGTGCCAGCAGCAGCAGGGGGTCGCTTGCCCAGCATTTT.

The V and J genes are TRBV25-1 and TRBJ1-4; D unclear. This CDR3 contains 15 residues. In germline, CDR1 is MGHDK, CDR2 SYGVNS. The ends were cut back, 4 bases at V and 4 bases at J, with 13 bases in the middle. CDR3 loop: CASSVDRSLNEKLFF. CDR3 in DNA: TGTGCCAGCAGTGTTGATCGAAGCCTTAATGAAAAACTGTTTTTT.

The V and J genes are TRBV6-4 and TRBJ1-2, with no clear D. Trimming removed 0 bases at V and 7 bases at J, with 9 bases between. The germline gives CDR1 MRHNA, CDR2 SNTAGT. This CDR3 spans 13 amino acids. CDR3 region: CASSDSRGFGYTF. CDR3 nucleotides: TGTGCCAGCAGTGACTCGCGGGGTTTTGGCTACACCTTC.

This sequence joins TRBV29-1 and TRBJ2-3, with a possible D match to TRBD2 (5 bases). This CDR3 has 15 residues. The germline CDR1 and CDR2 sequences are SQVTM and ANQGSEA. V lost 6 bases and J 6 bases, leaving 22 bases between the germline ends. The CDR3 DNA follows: TGCAGCGTCGACGCCCCCCTAGCAAACATGGATACGCAGTATTTT. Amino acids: CSVDAPLANMDTQYF.

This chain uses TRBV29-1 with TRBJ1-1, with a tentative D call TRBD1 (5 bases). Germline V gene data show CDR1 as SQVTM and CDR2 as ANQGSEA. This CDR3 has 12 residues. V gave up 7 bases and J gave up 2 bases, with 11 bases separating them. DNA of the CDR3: TGCAGCGCTCAGGGATCCAACACTGAAGCTTTCTTT. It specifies CSAQGSNTEAFF.

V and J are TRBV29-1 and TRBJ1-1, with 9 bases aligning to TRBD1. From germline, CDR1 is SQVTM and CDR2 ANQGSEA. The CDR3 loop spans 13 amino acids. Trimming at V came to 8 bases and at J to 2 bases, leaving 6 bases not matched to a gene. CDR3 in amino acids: CSTHRGPNTEAFF. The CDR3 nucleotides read TGCAGCACCCACAGGGGGCCAAACACTGAAGCTTTCTTT.

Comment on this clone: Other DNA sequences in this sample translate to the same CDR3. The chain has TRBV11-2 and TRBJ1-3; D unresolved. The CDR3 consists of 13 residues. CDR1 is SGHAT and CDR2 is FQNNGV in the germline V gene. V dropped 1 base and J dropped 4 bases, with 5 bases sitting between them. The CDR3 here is CASSLAGGNTIYF. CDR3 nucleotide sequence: TGTGCCAGCAGCTTAGCAGGCGGAAACACCATATATTTT.

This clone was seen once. The CDR3 nucleotides read TGTGCCAGCGCACCGGGACAGTATAATTCACCCCTCCACTTT. Amino acids: CASAPGQYNSPLHF. This chain uses TRBV27 with TRBJ1-6; 7 positions match TRBD1. This CDR3 comprises 14 residues. V lost 8 bases to trimming and J lost 4 bases; unmatched junction nucleotides: 5. Germline V lookup: CDR1 MNHEY, CDR2 SMNVEV (reference sequence).

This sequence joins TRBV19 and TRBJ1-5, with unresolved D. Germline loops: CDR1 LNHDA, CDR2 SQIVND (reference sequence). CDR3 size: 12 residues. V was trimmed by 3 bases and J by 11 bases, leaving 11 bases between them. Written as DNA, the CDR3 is TGTGCCAGTAGTATGAGAGGGATGTCCCAGCATTTT. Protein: CASSMRGMSQHF.

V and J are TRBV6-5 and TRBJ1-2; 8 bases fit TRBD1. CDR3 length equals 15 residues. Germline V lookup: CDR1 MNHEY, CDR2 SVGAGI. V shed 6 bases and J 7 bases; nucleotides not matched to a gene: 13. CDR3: CASSQTFGTGAGYTF. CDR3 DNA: TGTGCCAGCAGCCAGACTTTTGGGACAGGTGCTGGCTACACCTTC.

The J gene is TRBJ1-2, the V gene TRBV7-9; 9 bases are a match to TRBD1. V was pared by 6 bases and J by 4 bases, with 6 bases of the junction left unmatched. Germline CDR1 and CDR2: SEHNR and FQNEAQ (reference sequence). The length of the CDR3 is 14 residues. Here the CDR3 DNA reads TGTGCCAGCAGGAACGACAGGGGGACCTATGGCTACACCTTC. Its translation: CASRNDRGTYGYTF.

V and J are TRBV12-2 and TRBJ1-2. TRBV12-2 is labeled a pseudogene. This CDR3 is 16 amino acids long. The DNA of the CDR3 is TGTGCAAGTCGCTTAGAAAACAACCCATGCGGCTATGGCTACACCTTC. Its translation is CASRLENNPCGYGYTF.

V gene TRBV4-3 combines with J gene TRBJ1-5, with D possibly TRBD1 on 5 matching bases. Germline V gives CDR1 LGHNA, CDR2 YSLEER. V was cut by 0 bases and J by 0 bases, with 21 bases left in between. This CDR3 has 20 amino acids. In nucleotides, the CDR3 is TGCGCCAGCAGCCAAGAGATGGTCTTGGGGGGTGGGCATAGCAATCAGCCCCAGCATTTT. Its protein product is CASSQEMVLGGGHSNQPQHF.